This TCR beta chain was retrieved from a study of T-cell reconstitution after alpha-beta-depleted transplantation in children. Overall study findings and caveats: There were some patients whose high TCRbeta diversity at day 60 came from surviving recipient T cells and thymic progenitors.

In germline, CDR1 is ENHRY, CDR2 SYGVKD. This CDR3 has 13 residues. V was pared by 11 bases and J by 6 bases, with 10 bases of the junction left unmatched. Unique molecular identifiers were incorporated when the TCRbeta library was constructed. MiXCR was run by TCRdb on the PCR reads, yielding one entry per CDR3 protein. Among about 340,000 distinct CDR3 sequences listed, around 16% were seen once. This clonotype was recorded a few times. The antigen remains undetermined. The chain links TRBV10-3 to TRBJ2-1; 7 nucleotides match TRBD1. The TCR was taken from a male patient between 2 and 10 years old who had a stem cell transplant for acute lymphoblastic leukemia, so the T cells may come from the graft donor. Sample: PBMCs, mostly from graft donor cells, taken 360 days after TCRalphabeta/CD19-depleted stem cell transplant. CDR3 sequence reads: CAYGQATGNEQFF. The CDR3 DNA is TGTGCCTACGGACAGGCTACCGGCAATGAGCAGTTCTTC.